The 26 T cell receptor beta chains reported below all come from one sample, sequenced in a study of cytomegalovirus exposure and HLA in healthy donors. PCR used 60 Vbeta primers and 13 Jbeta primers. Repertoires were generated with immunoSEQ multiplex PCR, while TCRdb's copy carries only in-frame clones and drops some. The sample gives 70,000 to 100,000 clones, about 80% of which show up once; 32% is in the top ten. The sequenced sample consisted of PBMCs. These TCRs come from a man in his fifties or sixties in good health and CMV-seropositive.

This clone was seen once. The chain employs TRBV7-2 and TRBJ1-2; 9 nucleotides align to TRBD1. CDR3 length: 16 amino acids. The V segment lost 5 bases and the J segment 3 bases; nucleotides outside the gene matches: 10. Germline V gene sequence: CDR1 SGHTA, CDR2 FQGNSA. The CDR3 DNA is TGTGCCAGCAGCATCCGAACAGGGGGCGCGGACTATGGCTACACCTTC. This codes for CASSIRTGGADYGYTF. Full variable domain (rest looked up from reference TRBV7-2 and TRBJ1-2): GAGVSQSPSNKVTEKGKDVELRCDPISGHTALYWYRQSLGQGLEFLIYFQGNSAPDKSGLPSDRFSAERTGGSVSTLTIQRTQQEDSAVYLCASSIRTGGADYGYTFGSGTRLTVV.

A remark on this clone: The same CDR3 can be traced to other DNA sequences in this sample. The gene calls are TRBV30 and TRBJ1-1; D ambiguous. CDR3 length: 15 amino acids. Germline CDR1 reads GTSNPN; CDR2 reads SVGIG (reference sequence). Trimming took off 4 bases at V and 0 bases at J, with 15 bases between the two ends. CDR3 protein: CAWKLVPAVNTEAFF. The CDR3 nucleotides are TGTGCCTGGAAGCTTGTACCCGCCGTGAACACTGAAGCTTTCTTT.

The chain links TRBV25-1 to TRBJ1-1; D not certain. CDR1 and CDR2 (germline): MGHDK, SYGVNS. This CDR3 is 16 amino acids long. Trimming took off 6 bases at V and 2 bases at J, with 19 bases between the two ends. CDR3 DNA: TGTGCCAGCAGGGATTCGCGGGGTCCGGGAAACACTGAAGCTTTCTTT. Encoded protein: CASRDSRGPGNTEAFF. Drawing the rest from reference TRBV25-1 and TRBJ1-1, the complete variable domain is EADIYQTPRYLVIGTGKKITLECSQTMGHDKMYWYQQDPGMELHLIHYSYGVNSTEKGDLSSESTVSRIRTEHFPLTLESARPSHTSQYLCASRDSRGPGNTEAFFGQGTRLTVV.

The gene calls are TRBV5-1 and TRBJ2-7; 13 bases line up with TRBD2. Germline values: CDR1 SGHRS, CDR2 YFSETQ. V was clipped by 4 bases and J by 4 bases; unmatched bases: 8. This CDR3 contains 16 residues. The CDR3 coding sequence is TGCGCCAGCAGCCCCCGGACTAGCGGGAGTGGGTACGAGCAGTACTTC. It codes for CASSPRTSGSGYEQYF.

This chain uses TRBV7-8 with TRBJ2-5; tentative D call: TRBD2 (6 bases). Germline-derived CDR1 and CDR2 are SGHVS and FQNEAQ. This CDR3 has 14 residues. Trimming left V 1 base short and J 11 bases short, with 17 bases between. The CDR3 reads CASSLDASRGEQYF. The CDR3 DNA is TGTGCCAGCAGCTTAGATGCCTCGCGGGGAGAGCAGTACTTC. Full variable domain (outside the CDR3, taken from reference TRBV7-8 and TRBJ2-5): GAGVSQSPRYKVAKRGQDVALRCDPISGHVSLFWYQQALGQGPEFLTYFQNEAQLDKSGLPSDRFFAERPEGSVSTLKIQRTQQEDSAVYLCASSLDASRGEQYFGPGTRLLVL.

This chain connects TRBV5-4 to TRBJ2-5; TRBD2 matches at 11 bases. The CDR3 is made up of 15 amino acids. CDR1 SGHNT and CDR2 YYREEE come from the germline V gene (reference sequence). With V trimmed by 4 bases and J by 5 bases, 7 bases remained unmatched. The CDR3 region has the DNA TGTGCCAGCAGCCCTCGACTAGCGGGATCCGAGACCCAGTACTTC. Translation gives CASSPRLAGSETQYF.

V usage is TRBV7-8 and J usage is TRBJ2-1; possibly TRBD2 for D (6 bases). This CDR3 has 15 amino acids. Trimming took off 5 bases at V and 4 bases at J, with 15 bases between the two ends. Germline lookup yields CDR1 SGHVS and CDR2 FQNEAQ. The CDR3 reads CASSRGLGEYNEQFF. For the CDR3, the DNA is TGTGCCAGCAGCCGGGGACTGGGGGAATACAATGAGCAGTTCTTC.

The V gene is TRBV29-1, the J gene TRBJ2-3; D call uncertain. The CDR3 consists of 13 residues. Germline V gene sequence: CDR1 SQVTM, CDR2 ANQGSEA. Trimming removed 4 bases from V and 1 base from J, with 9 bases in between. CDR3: CSVASAGTDTQYF. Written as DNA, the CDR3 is TGCAGCGTTGCGAGCGCTGGCACAGATACGCAGTATTTT.

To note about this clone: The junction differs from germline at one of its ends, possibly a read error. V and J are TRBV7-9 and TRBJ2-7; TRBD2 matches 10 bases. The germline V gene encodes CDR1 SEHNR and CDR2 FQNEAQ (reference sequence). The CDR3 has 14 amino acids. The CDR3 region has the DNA TGTTCCAGCAGCTTAACTAGCGGGACTGACGAGCAGTACTTC. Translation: CSSSLTSGTDEQYF.

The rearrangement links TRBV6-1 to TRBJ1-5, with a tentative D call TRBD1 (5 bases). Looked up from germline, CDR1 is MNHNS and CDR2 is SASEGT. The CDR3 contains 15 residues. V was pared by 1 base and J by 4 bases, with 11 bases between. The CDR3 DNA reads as TGTGCCAGCAGTGAAGTCTGGGGCCGTAATCAGCCCCAGCATTTT. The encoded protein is CASSEVWGRNQPQHF.

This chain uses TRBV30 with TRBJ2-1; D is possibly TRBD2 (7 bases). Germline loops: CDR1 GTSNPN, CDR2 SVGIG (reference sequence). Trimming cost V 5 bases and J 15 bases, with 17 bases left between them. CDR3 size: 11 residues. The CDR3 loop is CAWSAGAGRFF. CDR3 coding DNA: TGTGCCTGGTCCGCGGGGGCAGGTCGGTTCTTC.

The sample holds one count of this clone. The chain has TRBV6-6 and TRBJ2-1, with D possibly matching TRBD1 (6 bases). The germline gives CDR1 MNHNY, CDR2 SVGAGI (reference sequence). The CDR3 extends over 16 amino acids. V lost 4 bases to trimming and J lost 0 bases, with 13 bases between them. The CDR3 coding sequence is TGTGCCAGCAGTTCAGACAGGACGAGCTCCTACAATGAGCAGTTCTTC. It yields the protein CASSSDRTSSYNEQFF.

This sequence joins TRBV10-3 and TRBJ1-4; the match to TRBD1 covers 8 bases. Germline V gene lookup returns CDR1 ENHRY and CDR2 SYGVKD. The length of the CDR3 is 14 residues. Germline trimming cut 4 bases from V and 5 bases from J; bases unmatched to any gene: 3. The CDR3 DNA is TGTGCCATCAGTGCAGACAGGGGCAATGAAAAACTGTTTTTT. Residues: CAISADRGNEKLFF.

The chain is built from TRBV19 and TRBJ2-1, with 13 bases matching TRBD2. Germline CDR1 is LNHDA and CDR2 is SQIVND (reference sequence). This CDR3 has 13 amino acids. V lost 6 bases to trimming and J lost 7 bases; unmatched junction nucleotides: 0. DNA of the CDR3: TGTGCCAGTAGGACTAGCGGGAGGAATGAGCAGTTCTTC. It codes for CASRTSGRNEQFF.

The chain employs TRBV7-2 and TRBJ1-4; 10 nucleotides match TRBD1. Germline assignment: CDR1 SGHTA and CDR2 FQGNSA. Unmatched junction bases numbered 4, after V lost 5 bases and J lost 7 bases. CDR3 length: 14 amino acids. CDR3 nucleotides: TGTGCCAGCAGCCGCAGGACAGGGGGTGAAAAACTGTTTTTT. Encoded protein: CASSRRTGGEKLFF.

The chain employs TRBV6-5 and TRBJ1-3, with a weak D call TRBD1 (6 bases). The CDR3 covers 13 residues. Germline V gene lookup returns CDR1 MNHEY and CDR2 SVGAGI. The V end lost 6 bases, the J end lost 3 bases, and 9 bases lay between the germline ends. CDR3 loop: CASREQGGNTIYF. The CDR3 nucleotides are TGTGCCAGCAGAGAACAGGGTGGAAACACCATATATTTT.

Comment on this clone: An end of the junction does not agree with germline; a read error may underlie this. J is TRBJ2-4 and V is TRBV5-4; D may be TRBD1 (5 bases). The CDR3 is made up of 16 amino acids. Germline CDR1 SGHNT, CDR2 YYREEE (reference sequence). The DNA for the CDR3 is TGTGCCAGCAGCTTGGGGCAGGGTGTCTCCAAAAACAGTCAGTACTTC. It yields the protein CASSLGQGVSKNSQYF.

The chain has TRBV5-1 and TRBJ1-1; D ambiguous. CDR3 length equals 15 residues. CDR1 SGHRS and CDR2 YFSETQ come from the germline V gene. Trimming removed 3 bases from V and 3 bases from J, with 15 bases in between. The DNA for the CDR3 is TGCGCCAGCAGCTCTTGGGCGCTTGGTGACACTGAAGCTTTCTTT. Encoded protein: CASSSWALGDTEAFF.

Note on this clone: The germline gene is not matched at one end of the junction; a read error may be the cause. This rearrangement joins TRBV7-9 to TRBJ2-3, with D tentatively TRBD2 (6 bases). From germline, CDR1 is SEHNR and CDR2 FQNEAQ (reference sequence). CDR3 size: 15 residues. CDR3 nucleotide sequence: TGTTCCAGCAGCTACCGGGACTTCGGCACAGATACGCAGTATTTT. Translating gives CSSSYRDFGTDTQYF.

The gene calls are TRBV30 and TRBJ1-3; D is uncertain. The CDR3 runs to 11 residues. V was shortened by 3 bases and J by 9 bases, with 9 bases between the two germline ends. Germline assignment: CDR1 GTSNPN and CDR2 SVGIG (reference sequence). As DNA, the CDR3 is TGTGCCTGGAGCGCGCAAAGCACCATATATTTT. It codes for CAWSAQSTIYF.

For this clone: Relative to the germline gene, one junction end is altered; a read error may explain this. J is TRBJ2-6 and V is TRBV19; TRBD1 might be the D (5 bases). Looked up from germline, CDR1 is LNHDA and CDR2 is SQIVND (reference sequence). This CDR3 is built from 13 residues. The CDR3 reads CASLPAGANGLTF. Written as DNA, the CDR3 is TGTGCCAGTCTCCCAGCTGGGGCCAACGGCCTGACTTTC.

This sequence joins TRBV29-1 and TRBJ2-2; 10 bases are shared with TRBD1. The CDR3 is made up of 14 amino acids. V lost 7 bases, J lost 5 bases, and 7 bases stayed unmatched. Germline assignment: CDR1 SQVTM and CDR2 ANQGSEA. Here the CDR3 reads CSGTGGSGTGELFF. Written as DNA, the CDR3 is TGCAGCGGGACAGGGGGATCGGGGACCGGGGAGCTGTTTTTT.

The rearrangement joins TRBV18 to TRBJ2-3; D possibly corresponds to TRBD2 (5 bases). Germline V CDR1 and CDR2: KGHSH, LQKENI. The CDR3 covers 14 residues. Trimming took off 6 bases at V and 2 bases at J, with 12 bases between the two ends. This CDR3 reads CASSTGMYTDTQYF. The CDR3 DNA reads TGTGCCAGCTCCACGGGGATGTACACAGATACGCAGTATTTT. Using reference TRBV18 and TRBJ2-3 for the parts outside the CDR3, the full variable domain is NAGVMQNPRHLVRRRGQEARLRCSPMKGHSHVYWYRQLPEEGLKFMVYLQKENIIDESGMPKERFSAEFPKEGPSILRIQQVVRGDSAAYFCASSTGMYTDTQYFGPGTRLTVL.

The CDR3 here is CAWSVTPPGPEAFF. The CDR3 nucleotides are TGTGCCTGGAGTGTAACGCCTCCTGGGCCTGAAGCTTTCTTT. This chain connects TRBV30 to TRBJ1-1; no definite D call. The V gene's germline CDR1 is GTSNPN and CDR2 SVGIG (reference sequence). The ends were cut back, 0 bases at V and 6 bases at J, with 14 bases in the middle. This CDR3 comprises 14 residues.

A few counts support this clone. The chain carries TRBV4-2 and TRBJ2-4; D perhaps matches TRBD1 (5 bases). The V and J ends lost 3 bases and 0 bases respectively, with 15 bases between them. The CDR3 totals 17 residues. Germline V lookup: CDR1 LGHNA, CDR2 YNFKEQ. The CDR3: CASSHKTDTLAKNIQYF. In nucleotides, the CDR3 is TGTGCCAGCAGCCATAAGACGGACACCCTAGCCAAAAACATTCAGTACTTC.

The CDR3 nucleotides read TGCAGCGTTGAAGTCCAGCGGACTTACTACGAGCAGTACTTC. It codes for CSVEVQRTYYEQYF. The rearrangement joins TRBV29-1 to TRBJ2-7; possible D gene TRBD2, 5 bases. The CDR3 sequence is 14 residues long. The V end was cut by 1 base, the J end by 3 bases, with 13 bases between. Germline V gene lookup returns CDR1 SQVTM and CDR2 ANQGSEA.